These 17 T cell receptor beta chains were all obtained from the same sample, sequenced in a study of blood T cell repertoires in COVID-19. Only in-frame clones appear in the TCRdb table, and some are missing; sequencing was by immunoSEQ multiplex PCR. The table records around 150,000 clones, more than 75% of them present only once. The sequenced sample consisted of peripheral blood. The receptors come from a young man with acute or convalescent COVID-19.

The chain combines TRBV6-6 with TRBJ2-3, with TRBD2 matching over 10 bases. V lost 2 bases and J lost 2; bases outside the gene matches: 4. This CDR3 spans 16 amino acids. The germline CDR1 and CDR2 sequences are MNHNY and SVGAGI (reference sequence). The CDR3 region is CASSYRSGRATDTQYF. The CDR3 region has the DNA TGTGCCAGCAGTTACCGGAGCGGGAGGGCCACAGATACGCAGTATTTT.

The chain combines TRBV19 with TRBJ1-5, with 11 bases matching TRBD1. This CDR3 is built from 16 residues. Germline V gene data show CDR1 as LNHDA and CDR2 as SQIVND (reference sequence). Unmatched junction bases numbered 5, after V lost 5 bases and J lost 2 bases. The CDR3 coding sequence is TGTGCCAGTAGTGTCGTGGGACAGGGGGGCAATCAGCCCCAGCATTTT. This gives the protein CASSVVGQGGNQPQHF.

This clone was seen only once. The CDR3 DNA reads as TGCGCCAGCAGCTCAAGAGCGGGGAACACTGAAGCTTTCTTT. The encoded protein is CASSSRAGNTEAFF. The chain links TRBV5-1 to TRBJ1-1; D gene unclear. The germline gives CDR1 SGHRS, CDR2 YFSETQ. The CDR3 has 14 amino acids. The ends were cut back, 3 bases at V and 1 base at J, with 10 bases in the middle.

The V gene is TRBV14, the J gene TRBJ2-7; TRBD2 matches 8 bases. Germline loops: CDR1 SGHDN, CDR2 FVKESK. The CDR3 is 16 residues long. The J segment lost 2 bases and the V segment lost 0 bases, leaving 6 bases of the junction unmatched. CDR3 amino acids: CASSQDRLAGTYEQYF. The CDR3 bases are TGTGCCAGCAGCCAAGATCGATTAGCGGGAACCTACGAGCAGTACTTC.

This clone was seen just once. The gene calls are TRBV6-5 and TRBJ2-7; TRBD2 might be the D (5 bases). The ends were cut back, 6 bases at V and 3 bases at J, with 9 bases in the middle. The germline V gene has CDR1 MNHEY and CDR2 SVGAGI. CDR3 size: 12 residues. CDR3 sequence: CASSLGVYEQYF. DNA of the CDR3: TGTGCCAGCAGCCTCGGGGTCTACGAGCAGTACTTC.

The J gene is TRBJ2-3, the V gene TRBV27, with D perhaps matching TRBD1 (8 bases). V was clipped by 7 bases and J by 3 bases, with 23 bases between them. Germline assignment: CDR1 MNHEY and CDR2 SMNVEV (reference sequence). CDR3 length: 17 amino acids. CDR3 sequence: CASTSRRTGRATDTQYF. The DNA of the CDR3 is TGTGCCAGCACCTCCAGACGGACAGGGAGGGCTACAGATACGCAGTATTTT.

The genes are TRBV28 and TRBJ1-1; D is uncertain. Germline lookup yields CDR1 MDHEN and CDR2 SYDVKM. V was pared by 6 bases and J by 4 bases, with 12 bases between. This CDR3 comprises 13 residues. In DNA form, the CDR3 reads TGTGCCAGCAGCTACTCCTTTGGCACTGAAGCTTTCTTT. As protein: CASSYSFGTEAFF.

This chain links TRBV9 with TRBJ1-5; TRBD1 is a possible D gene (5 bases). CDR3 size: 14 residues. The germline V gene has CDR1 SGDLS and CDR2 YYNGEE. V lost 7 bases, J lost 1 base, and 12 bases lay in between. CDR3 loop: CASGQGRSNQPQHF. The CDR3 DNA reads as TGTGCCAGCGGCCAGGGTAGGAGCAATCAGCCCCAGCATTTT.

The chain links TRBV19 to TRBJ2-3; the D gene is possibly TRBD1 (5 bases). The germline V gene encodes CDR1 LNHDA and CDR2 SQIVND (reference sequence). The CDR3 has 14 residues. V was shortened by 4 bases and J by 1 base, with 9 bases between the two germline ends. The CDR3 sequence: CASSKAGRTDTQYF. The CDR3 nucleotides are TGTGCCAGTAGTAAGGCAGGGCGCACAGATACGCAGTATTTT.

The CDR3 DNA follows: TGTGCCAGCTCACCGAACAGGGAATCTACTGAAGCTTTCTTT. Amino acids: CASSPNRESTEAFF. The J gene is TRBJ1-1, the V gene TRBV18; D is perhaps TRBD1 (6 bases). The V and J ends lost 3 bases and 5 bases respectively, with 13 bases between them. The CDR3 runs 14 residues. From germline, CDR1 is KGHSH and CDR2 LQKENI.

This clone was seen once. J is TRBJ1-5 and V is TRBV7-6, with 7 positions matching TRBD1. The CDR3 is 14 residues long. CDR1 SGHVS and CDR2 FNYEAQ come from the germline V gene. The J segment lost 4 bases and the V segment lost 5 bases, leaving 5 bases of the junction unmatched. The CDR3 DNA follows: TGTGCCAGCAGCCAACTCAGGGGGAATCAGCCCCAGCATTTT. This encodes CASSQLRGNQPQHF.

V is TRBV11-2 and J is TRBJ1-2; weak D call: TRBD1 (5 bases). The germline V gene has CDR1 SGHAT and CDR2 FQNNGV. Between the trimmed V and J ends, which lost 6 bases and 3 bases, there was a span of 14 bases. The length of the CDR3 is 14 residues. CDR3 coding DNA: TGTGCCAGCAGTCGCTGGGGGGGGGACTATGGCTACACCTTC. Protein product: CASSRWGGDYGYTF.

The genes are TRBV19 and TRBJ1-2, with D unclear. Trimming pared 4 bases from V and 8 bases from J, leaving 29 bases between. CDR1 and CDR2 (germline): LNHDA, SQIVND (reference sequence). CDR3 length: 18 residues. CDR3 region: CASSRRVSLFGSPLGYTF. The DNA for the CDR3 is TGTGCCAGTAGTAGACGCGTCAGCCTCTTTGGGAGCCCTTTAGGCTACACCTTC.

The count of this clone is one. The chain carries TRBV10-2 and TRBJ1-1; 7 nucleotides align to TRBD1. Germline assignment: CDR1 WSHSY and CDR2 SAAADI. The CDR3 contains 16 residues. J was trimmed by 0 bases and V by 0 bases; bases with no gene match: 4. The CDR3 loop reads CASSESPGGLNTEAFF. The CDR3 DNA sequence: TGCGCCAGCAGTGAGTCGCCAGGGGGTCTGAACACTGAAGCTTTCTTT.

The chain couples TRBV2 to TRBJ2-7; D perhaps matches TRBD1 (6 bases). V lost 5 bases and J 5 bases, leaving 10 bases between the germline ends. This CDR3 has 12 residues. Germline V gives CDR1 SNHLY, CDR2 FYNNEI. In nucleotides, the CDR3 is TGTGCCAGCAGTCGGGACATCCACGAGCAGTACTTC. It encodes CASSRDIHEQYF. Together with reference TRBV2 and TRBJ2-7, the CDR3 gives the full variable domain: EPEVTQTPSHQVTQMGQEVILRCVPISNHLYFYWYRQILGQKVEFLVSFYNNEISEKSEIFDDQFSVERPDGSNFTLKIRSTKLEDSAMYFCASSRDIHEQYFGPGTRLTVT.

V gene TRBV5-1 combines with J gene TRBJ2-3; 7 positions agree with TRBD2. The germline V gene has CDR1 SGHRS and CDR2 YFSETQ. V lost 4 bases, J lost 4 bases, and 15 bases stayed unmatched. The CDR3 sequence is 17 residues long. CDR3 residues: CASSLLISAGTPDTQYF. As DNA, the CDR3 is TGCGCCAGCAGCCTCCTGATCTCAGCGGGGACCCCAGATACGCAGTATTTT.

V gene TRBV19 combines with J gene TRBJ1-1; 7 nucleotides line up with TRBD1. Germline V gene data show CDR1 as LNHDA and CDR2 as SQIVND (reference sequence). V lost 8 bases and J lost 4; bases outside the gene matches: 7. The CDR3 runs to 13 residues. CDR3 nucleotides: TGTGCCAGTGGAAACAGGGGTTTCACTGAAGCTTTCTTT. Its protein product is CASGNRGFTEAFF.